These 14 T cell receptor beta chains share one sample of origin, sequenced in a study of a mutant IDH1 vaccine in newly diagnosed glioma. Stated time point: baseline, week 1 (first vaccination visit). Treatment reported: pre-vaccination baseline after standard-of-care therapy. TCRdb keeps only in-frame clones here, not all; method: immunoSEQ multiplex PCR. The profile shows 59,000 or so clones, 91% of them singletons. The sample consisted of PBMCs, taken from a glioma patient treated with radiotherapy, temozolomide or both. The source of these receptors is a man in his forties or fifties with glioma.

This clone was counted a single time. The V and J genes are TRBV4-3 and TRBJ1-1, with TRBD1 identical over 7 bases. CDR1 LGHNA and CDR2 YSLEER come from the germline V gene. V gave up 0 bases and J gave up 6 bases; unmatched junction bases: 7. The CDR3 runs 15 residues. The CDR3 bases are TGCGCCAGCAGCCAAGATCGCAGGGGGACCGCTGAAGCTTTCTTT. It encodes CASSQDRRGTAEAFF.

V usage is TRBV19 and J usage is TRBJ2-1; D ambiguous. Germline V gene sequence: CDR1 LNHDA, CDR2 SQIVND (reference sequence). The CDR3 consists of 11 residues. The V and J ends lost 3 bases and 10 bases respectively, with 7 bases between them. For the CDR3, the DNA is TGTGCCAGTAGTATGGCGCGGGAGCAGTTCTTC. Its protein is CASSMAREQFF.

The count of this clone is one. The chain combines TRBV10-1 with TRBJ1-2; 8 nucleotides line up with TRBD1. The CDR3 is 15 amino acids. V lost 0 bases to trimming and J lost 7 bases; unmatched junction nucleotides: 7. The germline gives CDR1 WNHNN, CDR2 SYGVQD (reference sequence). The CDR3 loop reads CASSESKQGATGYTF. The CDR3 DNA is TGCGCCAGCAGTGAGTCGAAGCAGGGGGCGACTGGCTACACCTTC.

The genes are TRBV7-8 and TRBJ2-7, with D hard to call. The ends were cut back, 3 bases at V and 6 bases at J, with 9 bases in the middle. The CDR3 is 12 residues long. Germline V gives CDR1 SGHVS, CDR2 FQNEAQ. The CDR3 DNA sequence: TGTGCCAGCAGCTTTGACAAGGCCGAGCAGTACTTC. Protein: CASSFDKAEQYF.

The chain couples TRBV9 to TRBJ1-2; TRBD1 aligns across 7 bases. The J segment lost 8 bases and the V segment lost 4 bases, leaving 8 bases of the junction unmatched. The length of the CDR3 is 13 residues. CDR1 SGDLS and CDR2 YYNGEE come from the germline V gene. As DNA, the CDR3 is TGTGCCAGCAGCTCAGACAGGGCGGGGGGCTACACCTTC. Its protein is CASSSDRAGGYTF.

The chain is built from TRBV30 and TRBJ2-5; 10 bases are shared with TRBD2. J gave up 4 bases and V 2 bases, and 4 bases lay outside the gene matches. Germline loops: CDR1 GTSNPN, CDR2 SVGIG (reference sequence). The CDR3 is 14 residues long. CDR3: CAWSRLAGVETQYF. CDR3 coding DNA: TGTGCCTGGAGTCGTCTAGCGGGGGTAGAGACCCAGTACTTC. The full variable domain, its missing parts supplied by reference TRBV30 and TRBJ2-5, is SQTIHQWPATLVQPVGSPLSLECTVEGTSNPNLYWYRQAAGRGLQLLFYSVGIGQISSEVPQNLSASRPQDRQFILSSKKLLLSDSGFYLCAWSRLAGVETQYFGPGTRLLVL.

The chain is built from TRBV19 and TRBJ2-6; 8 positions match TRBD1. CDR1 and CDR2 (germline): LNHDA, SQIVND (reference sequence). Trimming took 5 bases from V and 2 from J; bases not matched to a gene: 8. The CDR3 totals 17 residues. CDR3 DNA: TGTGCCAGTAGTCCCGAGGCAGGGGGCGCTGGGGCCAACGTCCTGACTTTC. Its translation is CASSPEAGGAGANVLTF.

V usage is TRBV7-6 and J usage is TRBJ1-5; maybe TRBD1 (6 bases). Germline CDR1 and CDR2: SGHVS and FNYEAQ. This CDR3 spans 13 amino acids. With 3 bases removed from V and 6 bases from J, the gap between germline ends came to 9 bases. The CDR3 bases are TGTGCCAGCAGCTTCGTACAGGGTCAGCCCCAGCATTTT. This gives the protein CASSFVQGQPQHF.

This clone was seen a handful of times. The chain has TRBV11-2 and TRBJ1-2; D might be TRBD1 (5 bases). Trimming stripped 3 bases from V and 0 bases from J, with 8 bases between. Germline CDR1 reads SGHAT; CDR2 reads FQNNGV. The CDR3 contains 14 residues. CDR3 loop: CASSLTAPNYGYTF. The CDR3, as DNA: TGTGCCAGCAGCTTGACAGCCCCTAACTATGGCTACACCTTC.

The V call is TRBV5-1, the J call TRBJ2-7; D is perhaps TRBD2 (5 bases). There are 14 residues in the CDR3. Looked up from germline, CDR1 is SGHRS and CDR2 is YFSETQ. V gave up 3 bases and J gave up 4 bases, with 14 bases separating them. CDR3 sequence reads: CASSSRTDEYEQYF. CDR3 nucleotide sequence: TGCGCCAGCAGCTCCAGGACTGACGAGTACGAGCAGTACTTC.

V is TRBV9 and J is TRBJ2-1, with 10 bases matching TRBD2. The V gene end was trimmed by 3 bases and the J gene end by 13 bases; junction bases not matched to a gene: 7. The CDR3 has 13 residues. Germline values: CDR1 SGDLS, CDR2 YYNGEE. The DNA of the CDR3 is TGTGCCAGCAGCGGCCCAGCGGGAGGGATCCAGTTCTTC. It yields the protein CASSGPAGGIQFF.

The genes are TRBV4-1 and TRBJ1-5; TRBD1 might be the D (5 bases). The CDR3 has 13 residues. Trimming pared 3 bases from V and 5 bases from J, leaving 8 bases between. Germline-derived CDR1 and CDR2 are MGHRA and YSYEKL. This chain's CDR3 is CASSHPGDQPQHF. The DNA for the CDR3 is TGCGCCAGCAGCCACCCGGGGGATCAGCCCCAGCATTTT.

CDR3 coding DNA: TGTGCCAGCAGTTTGAGGGGGCGCTCCTACGAGCAGTACTTC. Translation gives CASSLRGRSYEQYF. The J gene is TRBJ2-7, the V gene TRBV28; TRBD1 matches 7 bases. Germline trimming cut 3 bases from V and 0 bases from J; bases unmatched to any gene: 2. This CDR3 is built from 14 residues. CDR1 is MDHEN and CDR2 is SYDVKM in the germline V gene.

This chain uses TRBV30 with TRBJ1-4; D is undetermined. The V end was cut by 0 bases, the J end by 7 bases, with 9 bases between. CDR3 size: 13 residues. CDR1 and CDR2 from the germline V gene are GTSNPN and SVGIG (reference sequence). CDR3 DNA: TGTGCCTGGAGTGTACGTAACGGTGAAAAACTGTTTTTT. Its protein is CAWSVRNGEKLFF.